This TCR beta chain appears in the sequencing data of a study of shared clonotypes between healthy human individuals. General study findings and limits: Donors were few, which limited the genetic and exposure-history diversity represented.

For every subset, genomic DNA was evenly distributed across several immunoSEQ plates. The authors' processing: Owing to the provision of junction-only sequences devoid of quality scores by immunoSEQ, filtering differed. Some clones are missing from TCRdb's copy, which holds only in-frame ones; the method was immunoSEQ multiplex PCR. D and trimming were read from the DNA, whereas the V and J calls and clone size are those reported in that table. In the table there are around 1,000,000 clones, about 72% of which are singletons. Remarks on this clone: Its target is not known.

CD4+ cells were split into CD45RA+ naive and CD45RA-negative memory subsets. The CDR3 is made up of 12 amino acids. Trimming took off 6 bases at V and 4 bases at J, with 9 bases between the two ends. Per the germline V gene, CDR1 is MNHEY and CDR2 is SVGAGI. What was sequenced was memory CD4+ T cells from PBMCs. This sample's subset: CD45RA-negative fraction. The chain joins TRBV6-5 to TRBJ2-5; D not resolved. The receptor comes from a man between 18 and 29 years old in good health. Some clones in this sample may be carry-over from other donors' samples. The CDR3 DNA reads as TGTGCCAGCAGCCCCTCGACAGAGACCCAGTACTTC. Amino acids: CASSPSTETQYF.